The clone carrying this TCR beta chain showed up just a few times. Germline V gene data show CDR1 as KGHSH and CDR2 as LQKENI. There are 14 residues in the CDR3. Trimming removed 3 bases from V and 6 bases from J; junction bases left unmatched: 7. These data originate in a study of spatial heterogeneity in lung cancer. One entry per CDR3 protein, called by TCRdb with MiXCR from the 5' RACE reads. The sample lists roughly 40,000 distinct CDR3 sequences, 6.8% occurring once. Time point denoted: sample taken at primary tumor resection. This chain uses TRBV18 with TRBJ1-1, with 7 bases lining up with TRBD1. The receptor comes from a female donor with early-stage non-small cell lung cancer. The sequencing here drew on PBMCs, taken at surgery. CDR3 region: CASSPLQGDSEAFF. For the CDR3, the DNA is TGTGCCAGCTCACCCCTTCAGGGGGATTCTGAAGCTTTCTTT.